This TCR beta chain emerged from a study of T cell repertoires in cytomegalovirus infection. Study information: CMV infection plus the matching HLA type was flagged by public TCR beta signatures. Overall study findings and caveats: Cumulative public TCR beta family frequency identified CMV carriers with the relevant HLA. HLA-C-restricted, CMV-specific TCR beta clonotypes were dominant ex vivo.

CDR1 SGHTA and CDR2 FQGNSA come from the germline V gene. The length of the CDR3 is 15 residues. The V end was cut by 2 bases, the J end by 10 bases, with 18 bases between. This clonotype showed up many times. What it binds is not known. TCRdb ran MiXCR on the reads and lists one entry per CDR3 protein. The table records about 230,000 distinct CDR3 sequences, under 25% of them present only once. Specimen: CD8+ T cells from PBMCs. The chain is built from TRBV7-2 and TRBJ2-1; TRBD2 might be the D (7 bases). This receptor was obtained from a human donor in good health (CMV status not recorded). Some clones in this sample may be carry-over from other donors' samples. CDR3 protein: CASSLMSGGGPEQFF. CDR3 sequence (DNA): TGTGCCAGCAGCTTAATGTCGGGGGGCGGCCCCGAGCAGTTCTTC.